The 13 T cell receptor beta chains presented below share a single source sample, sequenced in a study of technical replicates of blood from four donors (TCRdb year 2017). Receptor amplification or capture employed the immunoSEQ multiplex PCR assay. The clones in this table, taken by TCRdb from immuneACCESS, are in-frame only. Not every clone is retained; where verified, under half of the shortfall comes from an unresolved V gene, and the cause of the rest is unknown. Present in this sample are about 68,000 clones, around 97% of which were seen just once. The ten largest clones add up to under 0.3% of the sample. Sequenced material: T cells isolated from PBMCs. Receptors originate from a human donor in good health.

The chain joins TRBV2 to TRBJ2-7; 8 bases align to TRBD1. The CDR3 is made up of 13 amino acids. Germline V gene data show CDR1 as SNHLY and CDR2 as FYNNEI. The V segment lost 5 bases and the J segment 7 bases; nucleotides outside the gene matches: 7. CDR3: CASSNDRGGEQYF. DNA for the CDR3: TGTGCCAGCAGTAATGACAGGGGTGGAGAGCAGTACTTC.

The chain combines TRBV7-8 with TRBJ2-2; tentatively, D is TRBD1 (5 bases). Trimming removed 5 bases from V and 2 bases from J, with 9 bases in between. Germline V gene sequence: CDR1 SGHVS, CDR2 FQNEAQ. The CDR3 runs 14 residues. CDR3 amino acids: CASSLRVNTGELFF. CDR3 DNA sequence: TGTGCCAGCAGCCTCAGGGTTAACACCGGGGAGCTGTTTTTT.

The gene calls are TRBV7-2 and TRBJ2-7; 7 nucleotides match TRBD1. Germline loops: CDR1 SGHTA, CDR2 FQGNSA. Trimming removed 5 bases from V and 3 bases from J; junction bases left unmatched: 7. The CDR3 consists of 14 residues. As DNA, the CDR3 is TGTGCCAGCAGCGCCAGGGGGAGCAACTACGAGCAGTACTTC. Its protein product is CASSARGSNYEQYF.

This chain links TRBV6-5 with TRBJ2-7, with a weak D call TRBD2 (6 bases). V lost 5 bases and J lost 3, with 8 bases in between. The length of the CDR3 is 12 residues. Germline CDR1 MNHEY, CDR2 SVGAGI. The CDR3 DNA reads TGTGCCAGCAGTCAGGACTACTACGAGCAGTACTTC. Translating it yields CASSQDYYEQYF.

This chain joins TRBV4-1 and TRBJ2-1; TRBD2 aligns across 9 bases. This CDR3 is 15 amino acids long. The germline gives CDR1 MGHRA, CDR2 YSYEKL. V lost 4 bases to trimming and J lost 6 bases; unmatched junction nucleotides: 7. The CDR3 loop reads CASSPFWREGNEQFF. The CDR3 DNA is TGCGCCAGCAGCCCCTTTTGGCGGGAGGGCAATGAGCAGTTCTTC.

This chain links TRBV30 with TRBJ2-5, with D possibly matching TRBD1 (5 bases). Trimming took 8 bases from V and 5 from J, leaving 12 bases between them. The germline gives CDR1 GTSNPN, CDR2 SVGIG (reference sequence). This CDR3 is 11 amino acids long. CDR3 coding DNA: TGTGCCCACTCAGACAGCGAGACCCAGTACTTC. This codes for CAHSDSETQYF.

The chain is built from TRBV29-1 and TRBJ2-5; possibly TRBD1 for D (6 bases). With 7 bases removed from V and 3 bases from J, the gap between germline ends came to 18 bases. Germline V gene data show CDR1 as SQVTM and CDR2 as ANQGSEA. This CDR3 is 14 amino acids long. The CDR3 here is CSADFDRSEETQYF. The CDR3 nucleotides read TGCAGCGCCGACTTCGACAGGTCCGAAGAGACCCAGTACTTC. The full variable domain, in which reference TRBV29-1 and TRBJ2-5 provide the parts outside the CDR3, is SAVISQKPSRDICQRGTSLTIQCQVDSQVTMMFWYRQQPGQSLTLIATANQGSEATYESGFVIDKFPISRPNLTFSTLTVSNMSPEDSSIYLCSADFDRSEETQYFGPGTRLLVL.

The chain couples TRBV15 to TRBJ2-7; 7 nucleotides agree with TRBD1. Germline CDR1 LNHNV, CDR2 YYDKDF (reference sequence). V lost 0 bases, J lost 4 bases, and 0 bases stayed unmatched. The CDR3 sequence is 13 residues long. This CDR3 is CATSREQGYEQYF. Here the CDR3 DNA reads TGTGCCACCAGCAGAGAACAGGGGTACGAGCAGTACTTC. Drawing the rest from reference TRBV15 and TRBJ2-7, the complete variable domain is DAMVIQNPRYQVTQFGKPVTLSCSQTLNHNVMYWYQQKSSQAPKLLFHYYDKDFNNEADTPDNFQSRRPNTSFCFLDIRSPGLGDTAMYLCATSREQGYEQYFGPGTRLTVT.

The chain recombines TRBV27 with TRBJ1-1, with no clear D. Germline lookup yields CDR1 MNHEY and CDR2 SMNVEV (reference sequence). Trimming stripped 6 bases from V and 3 bases from J, with 17 bases between. This CDR3 is built from 15 residues. DNA of the CDR3: TGTGCCAGCAGCCTCGACCGGGAGGGAGACACTGAAGCTTTCTTT. Its translation is CASSLDREGDTEAFF.

The chain couples TRBV6-1 to TRBJ1-3; D possibly corresponds to TRBD1 (6 bases). CDR1 MNHNS and CDR2 SASEGT come from the germline V gene. This CDR3 is built from 13 residues. Trimming stripped 6 bases from V and 5 bases from J, with 11 bases between. DNA of the CDR3: TGTGCCAGCAGGGACAGTACCCGAAACACCATATATTTT. The encoded protein is CASRDSTRNTIYF.

In DNA, the CDR3 is TGCAGCGTTACGACAGGGGAAACTGAAGCTTTCTTT. It yields the protein CSVTTGETEAFF. V and J are TRBV29-1 and TRBJ1-1; 8 nucleotides line up with TRBD1. This CDR3 is built from 12 residues. CDR1 is SQVTM and CDR2 is ANQGSEA in the germline V gene. V trimming: 5 bases; J trimming: 5 bases; junction bases outside the gene matches: 4. The variable domain in full, with the rest retrieved from reference TRBV29-1 and TRBJ1-1, is SAVISQKPSRDICQRGTSLTIQCQVDSQVTMMFWYRQQPGQSLTLIATANQGSEATYESGFVIDKFPISRPNLTFSTLTVSNMSPEDSSIYLCSVTTGETEAFFGQGTRLTVV.

As DNA, the CDR3 is TGTGCCAGCAGCTTGGTGGGCCAGCCCCAGCATTTT. The encoded protein is CASSLVGQPQHF. The chain employs TRBV5-6 and TRBJ1-5; D ambiguous. The CDR3 totals 12 residues. V dropped 0 bases and J dropped 7 bases, with 5 bases sitting between them. Germline V CDR1 and CDR2: SGHDT, YYEEEE.

As for this clone: At one end the junction does not follow the germline gene, possibly because of a read error. The rearrangement links TRBV7-7 to TRBJ2-7; TRBD1 might be the D (5 bases). The CDR3 covers 14 residues. Germline CDR1 reads SSHAT; CDR2 reads FNYEAQ (reference sequence). CDR3 bases: TGTGCTAGCAGCTTAGTCAGGGTTACCCACGAGCAGTACTTC. This translates into CASSLVRVTHEQYF. Full variable domain (missing parts from reference TRBV7-7 and TRBJ2-7): GAGVSQSPRYKVTKRGQDVTLRCDPISSHATLYWYQQALGQGPEFLTYFNYEAQPDKSGLPSDRFSAERPEGSISTLTIQRTEQRDSAMYRCASSLVRVTHEQYFGPGTRLTVT.